This is a list of T cell receptor beta chains from one sample in a study of cytomegalovirus exposure and HLA in healthy donors. Measured with immunoSEQ multiplex PCR; TCRdb has only the in-frame clones, and not every one. The sample has about 200,000 clones; just over 75% are singletons. The sample was PBMCs. These receptors were taken from a man aged 18 to 29 in good health and CMV-seronegative. CDR3s include the opening cysteine and the closing phenylalanine or tryptophan. Each record gives: clone size, D gene, V gene, J gene, CDR3 DNA, CDR3 protein. The D gene is left open where the match is weak. Only some rows state a clone size, as once, few, many or a class for expanded clones.

NA	NA	TRBV2	TRBJ1-5	TGTGCCAGCACCGAGACACATGTTACAGGGATTGATAGCAATCAGCCCCAGCATTTT	CASTETHVTGIDSNQPQHF
NA	NA	TRBV29-1	TRBJ2-7	TGCAGCGTTGAACGTGCAGGGGACTACGAGCAGTACTTC	CSVERAGDYEQYF
NA	TRBD2	TRBV2	TRBJ2-1	TGTGCCAGCAGAGGTAGCGGGAGGGCCTGCGGTCAGTTCTTC	CASRGSGRACGQFF
NA	TRBD1	TRBV6-6	TRBJ1-5	TGTGCCAGCAGCCCGGGACAGCAAAATCAGCCCCAGCATTTT	CASSPGQQNQPQHF
NA	TRBD2	TRBV5-1	TRBJ2-1	TGCGCCAGCAGCGGAAGGACTAGCGGACTCCCCTACAATGAGCAGTTCTTC	CASSGRTSGLPYNEQFF
NA	NA	TRBV6-1	TRBJ2-5	TGTGCCAGCACGCGTCATGGGGCCGGGGAGACCCAGTACTTC	CASTRHGAGETQYF
few	TRBD1	TRBV9	TRBJ1-2	TGTGCCAGCAGCGTAAGATCCACAGGGGGCAACTATGGCTACACCTTC	CASSVRSTGGNYGYTF
NA	TRBD2	TRBV27	TRBJ2-5	TGTGCCAGCAGTGGACTAGCGGGAGAAGAGACCCAGTACTTC	CASSGLAGEETQYF
NA	TRBD1	TRBV2	TRBJ1-2	TGTGCCAGCAGTTACGTCTCAGGGGGCGGCTATGGCTACACCTTC	CASSYVSGGGYGYTF
few	TRBD2	TRBV6-1	TRBJ2-7	TGTGCCAGCAGTCTGACTAGCAGTTCTCGTTACGAGCAGTACTTC	CASSLTSSSRYEQYF
NA	NA	TRBV4-1	TRBJ1-1	TGCGCCAGCAGCCAAGGGAGGGGGGGGGTCACTGAAGCTTTCTTT	CASSQGRGGVTEAFF
NA	NA	TRBV21-1	TRBJ2-7	TGTGCCAGCAGCCAAACGTGGGGGACAGTGTACTACGAGCAGTACTTC	CASSQTWGTVYYEQYF
NA	TRBD1	TRBV5-1	TRBJ2-1	TGCGCCAGCAGCCCTCACCGGGACAGGGTCAACAATGAGCAGTTCTTC	CASSPHRDRVNNEQFF
NA	NA	TRBV5-1	TRBJ2-7	TGCGCCAGCAGCTCAGCTATGGGGGGACAGTACGAGCAGTACTTC	CASSSAMGGQYEQYF
NA	NA	TRBV10-3	TRBJ2-7	TGTGCCATCAGTTCCCGACAGGAGATCTCCTACGAGCAGTACTTC	CAISSRQEISYEQYF
NA	TRBD1	TRBV7-9	TRBJ1-4	TGTGCCAGCCACATGGGACAGTCTAATGAAAAACTGTTTTTT	CASHMGQSNEKLFF
NA	TRBD1	TRBV5-1	TRBJ1-1	TGCGCCAGCAGTTTTTCGGGACAGCAGAACACTGAAGCTTTCTTT	CASSFSGQQNTEAFF
NA	NA	TRBV2	TRBJ2-5	TGTGCCAGCAGTACCAGGATCCAAGAGACCCAGTACTTC	CASSTRIQETQYF
NA	TRBD2	TRBV11-1	TRBJ2-7	TGTGCCAGCAGCCGGGGACTAGCGGGTGCGGACTACGAGCAGTACTTC	CASSRGLAGADYEQYF
once	TRBD2	TRBV30	TRBJ2-3	TGTGCCTGGAGGGGACTAGCGGGAGTTGGGGATACGCAGTATTTT	CAWRGLAGVGDTQYF
NA	NA	TRBV27	TRBJ1-5	TGTGCCAGCAGTTTAGTAGGAGGGAGGGATCAGCCCCAGCATTTT	CASSLVGGRDQPQHF
NA	NA	TRBV19	TRBJ1-2	TGTGCCAGTAGTTTCGACAGATATGGCTACACCTTC	CASSFDRYGYTF
NA	TRBD1	TRBV2	TRBJ2-7	TGTGCCCGGAGGGGACAGGGAGGGAGCGAGCAGTACTTC	CARRGQGGSEQYF
NA	NA	TRBV2	TRBJ1-1	TGTGCCAGCAGTGACGGGGGTCCGGTCAACACTGAAGCTTTCTTT	CASSDGGPVNTEAFF
NA	TRBD2	TRBV6-5	TRBJ2-7	TGTGCCAGCAGTTACGGGGAGGGATCCGAGCAGTACTTC	CASSYGEGSEQYF
NA	NA	TRBV6-5	TRBJ2-3	TGTGCCAGCAGAGGACTGGGGAAGACAGATACGCAGTATTTT	CASRGLGKTDTQYF
NA	NA	TRBV6-6	TRBJ1-1	TGTGCCAGCAGTTTGAAACAGGGAACTTTTCCCCTTGAAGCTTTCTTT	CASSLKQGTFPLEAFF
NA	TRBD1	TRBV5-1	TRBJ2-5	TGCGCCAGCAGCGCCGGGACAGGGGGAAAAGAGACCCAGTACTTC	CASSAGTGGKETQYF
NA	NA	TRBV30	TRBJ1-1	TGTGCCTGGATTTGGGAGACGAACACTGAAGCTTTCTTT	CAWIWETNTEAFF
NA	TRBD1	TRBV6-1	TRBJ2-5	TGTGCCAGCAGGGGACAGGGGGAATTAGGGACCCAGTACTTC	CASRGQGELGTQYF
NA	TRBD1	TRBV4-1	TRBJ1-1	TGCGCCAGCAGCCAGCGGACAGGGGGAAACACTGAAGCTTTCTTT	CASSQRTGGNTEAFF
NA	NA	TRBV10-3	TRBJ1-1	TGTGCCATCAGACCCGGGACAAATCATGGGGCTTTCTTT	CAIRPGTNHGAFF
NA	NA	TRBV7-6	TRBJ2-5	TGTGCCAGCAGCTTAGCGCTAAGGGGAGAGACCCAGTACTTC	CASSLALRGETQYF
NA	TRBD2	TRBV7-2	TRBJ2-1	TGTGCCAGCAGCTTAATAGCCGGACTAGGATCCTACAATGAGCAGTTCTTC	CASSLIAGLGSYNEQFF
once	TRBD1	TRBV6-4	TRBJ2-1	TGTGCCAGCAGTGCCCAGACAGGGTTCTCCTACAATGAGCAGTTCTTC	CASSAQTGFSYNEQFF
few	NA	TRBV2	TRBJ2-6	TGTGCCAGCAGCCCGACAGTGACGCGTCCCTCTGGGGCCAACGTCCTGACTTTC	CASSPTVTRPSGANVLTF
NA	NA	TRBV11-3	TRBJ1-4	TGTGCCAGCAGCCGAAGAGTGACATCAACAGCTAAAAAACTGTTTTTT	CASSRRVTSTAKKLFF
NA	TRBD2	TRBV2	TRBJ2-1	TGTGCCAGCAGTGTATGGCGGGAGGGATACAATGAGCAGTTCTTC	CASSVWREGYNEQFF
NA	TRBD2	TRBV28	TRBJ2-3	TGTGCCAGCCCCCCTAGCGGGAGCGCACCGGGAGCAGATACGCAGTATTTT	CASPPSGSAPGADTQYF
NA	NA	TRBV5-4	TRBJ1-1	TGTGCCAGCAGCGATAGGGGGGGACGCACTGAAGCTTTCTTT	CASSDRGGRTEAFF